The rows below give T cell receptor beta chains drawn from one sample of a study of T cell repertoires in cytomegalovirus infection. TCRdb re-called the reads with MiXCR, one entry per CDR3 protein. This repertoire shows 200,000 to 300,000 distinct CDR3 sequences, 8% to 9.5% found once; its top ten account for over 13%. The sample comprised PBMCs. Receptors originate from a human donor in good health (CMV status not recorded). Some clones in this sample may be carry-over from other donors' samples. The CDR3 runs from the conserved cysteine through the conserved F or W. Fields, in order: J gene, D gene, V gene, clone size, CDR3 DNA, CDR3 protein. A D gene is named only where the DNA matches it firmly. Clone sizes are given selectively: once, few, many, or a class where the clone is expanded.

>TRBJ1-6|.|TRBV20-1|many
TGCAGTGCTAGAGGGGAATTGGGGTATAATTCACCCCTCCACTTT
CSARGELGYNSPLHF
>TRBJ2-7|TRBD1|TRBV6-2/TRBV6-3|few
TGTGCCAGCAGTATTTTACAGGGGTTTGGCGAGCAGTACTTC
CASSILQGFGEQYF
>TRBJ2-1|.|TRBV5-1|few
TGCGCCAGCAGCTTGTTGGCGGGACCGGGTGATGAGCAGTTCTTC
CASSLLAGPGDEQFF
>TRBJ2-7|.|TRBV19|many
TGTGCCAGTAGTATGTCGCAGAGAGCCTACGAGCAGTACTTC
CASSMSQRAYEQYF
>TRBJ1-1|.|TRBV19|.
TGTGCCAGTAGTATCGGCCTGGCCGCTTTCTTT
CASSIGLAAFF
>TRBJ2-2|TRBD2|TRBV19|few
TGTGCCAGTAGCCCCGTTTGGGGGGGGACGAACACCGGGGAGCTGTTTTTT
CASSPVWGGTNTGELFF
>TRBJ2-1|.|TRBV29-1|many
TGCAGCGCTGCGAGAGGTAATGGCCCCAATGAGCAGTTCTTC
CSAARGNGPNEQFF
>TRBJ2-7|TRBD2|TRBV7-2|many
TGTGCCAGCAGCTCTAGCGGGGGGACCTACGAGCAGTACTTC
CASSSSGGTYEQYF
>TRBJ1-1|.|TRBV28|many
TGTGCCAGCAGTCTACTACAAAACGAAGCTTTCTTT
CASSLLQNEAFF
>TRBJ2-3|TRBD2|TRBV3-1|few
TGTGCCAGCAGTCAGGGACTAGCGGGGGGAGGAGATACGCAGTATTTT
CASSQGLAGGGDTQYF
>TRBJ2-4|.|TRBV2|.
TGTGCCAGCAGTGAAATGGCGTCAAATGGGCCCATTCAGTACTTC
CASSEMASNGPIQYF
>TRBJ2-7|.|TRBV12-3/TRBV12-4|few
TGTGCCAGCAGAGGCACCGAGGGTGAGCAGTACTTC
CASRGTEGEQYF
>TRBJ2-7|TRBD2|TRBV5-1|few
TGCGCCAGCCGTAGCGGGATCGAGCAGTACTTC
CASRSGIEQYF
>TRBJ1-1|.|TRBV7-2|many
TGTGCCAGCAGCTCCCCGATCAGGGGCACTGAAGCTTTCTTT
CASSSPIRGTEAFF